Each of the 17 T cell receptor beta chains below was sequenced from the same sample in a study of glioma-infiltrating T cells after dendritic cell vaccination. Measured with immunoSEQ multiplex PCR; TCRdb has only the in-frame clones, and not every one. The table includes approximately 82,000 clones, 85% to 90% detected once. This specimen consisted of blood, obtained before dendritic cell vaccination. These TCRs come from a human donor with glioblastoma.

This rearrangement joins TRBV5-1 to TRBJ2-5; 10 bases map to TRBD1. CDR3 length: 13 amino acids. Looked up from germline, CDR1 is SGHRS and CDR2 is YFSETQ. The V gene end was trimmed by 5 bases and the J gene end by 5 bases; junction bases not matched to a gene: 3. The CDR3 DNA is TGCGCCAGCAGGGGGGACAGGGGCGAGACCCAGTACTTC. Amino acid sequence: CASRGDRGETQYF.

The chain couples TRBV7-6 to TRBJ2-7; 7 bases align to TRBD2. Losses at the gene ends were 0 bases for V and 5 bases for J; bases not matched to a gene: 4. Germline V lookup: CDR1 SGHVS, CDR2 FNYEAQ. CDR3 length equals 14 residues. Here the CDR3 DNA reads TGTGCCAGCAGCTTAGCGGGAGGGCCTAACGAGCAGTACTTC. It encodes CASSLAGGPNEQYF.

The chain couples TRBV29-1 to TRBJ1-2, with D perhaps matching TRBD1 (6 bases). The ends were cut back, 7 bases at V and 8 bases at J, with 14 bases in the middle. CDR1 and CDR2 (germline): SQVTM, ANQGSEA. This CDR3 has 11 amino acids. The CDR3, as DNA: TGCAGCGCATCAGGGGTGAGCGGCTACACCTTC. It specifies CSASGVSGYTF.

The rearrangement joins TRBV7-8 to TRBJ2-7; TRBD2 agrees at 7 bases. The length of the CDR3 is 15 residues. The germline V gene has CDR1 SGHVS and CDR2 FQNEAQ. V was clipped by 2 bases and J by 3 bases; unmatched bases: 7. CDR3 coding DNA: TGTGCCAGCAGCTTATTTCCCGGGACTAACTACGAGCAGTACTTC. This encodes CASSLFPGTNYEQYF.

The CDR3 reads CASSPDRANSPLHF. The CDR3 DNA follows: TGTGCCAGCAGCCCGGACAGGGCTAATTCACCCCTCCACTTT. This chain uses TRBV27 with TRBJ1-6, with TRBD1 matching over 8 bases. Trimming took 6 bases from V and 6 from J; bases not matched to a gene: 4. CDR3 length: 14 residues. Per the germline V gene, CDR1 is MNHEY and CDR2 is SMNVEV (reference sequence).

The V call is TRBV11-3, the J call TRBJ2-5; 7 nucleotides align to TRBD2. The ends lost 5 bases at V and 5 bases at J; junction bases unmatched: 14. Looked up from germline, CDR1 is SGHNT and CDR2 is YENEEA. The CDR3 consists of 16 residues. The chain's CDR3 is CASSPYVGLRGETQYF. The CDR3 bases are TGTGCCAGCAGCCCATACGTCGGGCTGCGGGGGGAGACCCAGTACTTC.

This clone was detected only a few times. This chain uses TRBV6-5 with TRBJ2-1; D is perhaps TRBD2 (6 bases). The CDR3 has 15 amino acids. Germline CDR1 and CDR2: MNHEY and SVGAGI. Trimming shortened V by 7 bases and J by 4 bases, and 17 bases separated the two germline ends. The CDR3 DNA is TGTGCCAGCACCCTCGGAGGGGAAGGATACAATGAGCAGTTCTTC. Translating gives CASTLGGEGYNEQFF.

The genes are TRBV6-5 and TRBJ2-3; TRBD2 matches at 7 bases. Trimming took 0 bases from V and 1 from J; bases not matched to a gene: 4. The CDR3 covers 16 residues. Germline CDR1 and CDR2: MNHEY and SVGAGI. CDR3 sequence (DNA): TGTGCCAGCAGTTACTCAGAGGCGGGAGGCACAGATACGCAGTATTTT. Its protein is CASSYSEAGGTDTQYF.

This clone was detected only once. This rearrangement joins TRBV4-1 to TRBJ2-7; possibly TRBD1 for D (6 bases). Germline-derived CDR1 and CDR2 are MGHRA and YSYEKL. With 8 bases removed from V and 0 bases from J, the gap between germline ends came to 17 bases. The CDR3 consists of 15 residues. This CDR3 reads CASALDSPSSYEQYF. The CDR3 DNA is TGCGCCAGCGCCCTGGACAGTCCTTCCTCCTACGAGCAGTACTTC.

V usage is TRBV6-1 and J usage is TRBJ1-2; weak D call: TRBD1 (5 bases). Per the germline V gene, CDR1 is MNHNS and CDR2 is SASEGT. The CDR3 spans 14 residues. The V and J ends lost 3 bases and 0 bases respectively, with 8 bases between them. In DNA form, the CDR3 reads TGTGCCAGCAGTGACTGGGGGGCTAACTATGGCTACACCTTC. This codes for CASSDWGANYGYTF.

The genes are TRBV7-9 and TRBJ1-4; 7 positions agree with TRBD1. From germline, CDR1 is SEHNR and CDR2 FQNEAQ (reference sequence). This CDR3 comprises 15 residues. The V and J ends lost 6 bases and 12 bases, in that order; junction bases with no gene match: 16. The CDR3 here is CASSSDRAGILQLFF. CDR3 nucleotides: TGTGCCAGCAGTTCCGACAGGGCGGGAATATTGCAACTGTTTTTT. Full variable domain (remainder filled in from reference TRBV7-9 and TRBJ1-4): DTGVSQNPRHKITKRGQNVTFRCDPISEHNRLYWYRQTLGQGPEFLTYFQNEAQLEKSRLLSDRFSAERPKGSFSTLEIQRTEQGDSAMYLCASSSDRAGILQLFFGSGTQLSVL.

The chain uses TRBV19 and TRBJ2-4, with D possibly TRBD1 on 5 matching bases. Trimming took off 2 bases at V and 1 base at J, with 12 bases between the two ends. The CDR3 covers 16 residues. Per germline, CDR1 LNHDA and CDR2 SQIVND (reference sequence). This CDR3 reads CASSINRNLAKNIQYF. The CDR3 nucleotides are TGTGCCAGTAGTATAAACAGGAACCTCGCCAAAAACATTCAGTACTTC.

This sequence joins TRBV6-1 and TRBJ2-7; 9 bases align to TRBD2. The junction had 9 bases not matched to a gene; V was cut back by 0 bases and J by 3 bases. Germline lookup yields CDR1 MNHNS and CDR2 SASEGT. This CDR3 has 17 residues. The CDR3 nucleotides read TGTGCCAGCAGTGAAGCTAGCGGGGGATCAAATTACTACGAGCAGTACTTC. Encoded protein: CASSEASGGSNYYEQYF.

The chain links TRBV9 to TRBJ2-3; 8 nucleotides agree with TRBD2. V lost 0 bases, J lost 3 bases, and 3 bases stayed unmatched. Germline V gives CDR1 SGDLS, CDR2 YYNGEE. This CDR3 has 15 residues. CDR3 bases: TGTGCCAGCAGCGTAGCCAGCGGGGGTACAGATACGCAGTATTTT. This codes for CASSVASGGTDTQYF.

The chain uses TRBV4-1 and TRBJ1-4; TRBD1 aligns across 9 bases. The CDR3 runs 18 residues. Losses at the gene ends were 0 bases for V and 1 base for J; bases not matched to a gene: 6. Per germline, CDR1 MGHRA and CDR2 YSYEKL. The CDR3: CASSQEFRQGGTNEKLFF. For the CDR3, the DNA is TGCGCCAGCAGCCAAGAATTTCGACAGGGGGGAACTAATGAAAAACTGTTTTTT.

This chain uses TRBV5-1 with TRBJ2-1, with 10 bases identical to TRBD2. This CDR3 has 15 amino acids. The V gene end was trimmed by 4 bases and the J gene end by 7 bases; junction bases not matched to a gene: 8. The germline V gene encodes CDR1 SGHRS and CDR2 YFSETQ. This chain's CDR3 is CASSILSGRVNEQFF. The DNA of the CDR3 is TGCGCCAGCAGCATACTAAGCGGGAGGGTGAATGAGCAGTTCTTC.

V is TRBV6-1 and J is TRBJ1-5; 7 positions match TRBD1. Trimming took 7 bases from V and 6 from J; bases not matched to a gene: 9. Germline V gene sequence: CDR1 MNHNS, CDR2 SASEGT. This CDR3 region has 14 residues. CDR3 loop: CASTWETGSQPQHF. The CDR3 DNA follows: TGTGCCAGCACTTGGGAGACAGGGAGTCAGCCCCAGCATTTT.